This record covers a single T cell receptor (beta chain). Its antigen remains unidentified. These data are taken from a study of siplizumab effects on memory and regulatory T cells. Deletions cut 1 base from V and 2 bases from J, with 6 bases between. CDR3 length: 14 residues. CDR1 is MGHRA and CDR2 is YSYEKL in the germline V gene. Overall study findings and caveats: Tregs proliferating in siplizumab cultures lacked confirmation of their suppressive function.

Measured with immunoSEQ multiplex PCR; TCRdb has only the in-frame clones, and not every one. There are roughly 100,000 clones in the sample; over 85% occur only once, and about 6.7% lies in the top ten. The source is a human donor in good health. The chain employs TRBV4-1 and TRBJ1-5; D gene unclear. Material: CD8+ T cells sorted from blood. The CDR3 DNA is TGCGCCAGCAGCCAAGTAAGGGGCAATCAGCCCCAGCATTTT. Its translation: CASSQVRGNQPQHF.